This T cell receptor (beta chain) came from a study of monozygotic twins with inflammatory bowel disease. TCRdb re-called the 5' RACE reads; one entry per CDR3 protein, DNA not given. The specimen's table records 350,000 to 550,000 distinct CDR3 sequences. This CDR3 comprises 17 residues. This clonotype was sampled from a human donor with ulcerative colitis or Crohn's disease, or a healthy co-twin of an affected twin (not recorded which). Source material: blood. V is TRBV12-3 or TRBV12-4 and J is TRBJ2-1; TCRdb picks TRBD2, but there is no DNA to check that call. CDR3 loop: CASSSEWRRGSDNEQFF.